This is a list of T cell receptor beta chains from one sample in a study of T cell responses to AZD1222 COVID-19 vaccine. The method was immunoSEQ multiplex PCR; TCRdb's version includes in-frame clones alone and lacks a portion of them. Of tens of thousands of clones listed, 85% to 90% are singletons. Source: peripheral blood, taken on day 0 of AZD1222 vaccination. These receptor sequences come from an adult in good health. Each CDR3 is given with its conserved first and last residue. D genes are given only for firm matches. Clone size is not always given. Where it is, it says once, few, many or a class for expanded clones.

CDR3nt: TGTGCCAGCTCACCCGGACGAGGGGACTATGGCTACACCTTC; CDR3aa: CASSPGRGDYGYTF; abundance: .; d_gene: .; j_gene: TRBJ1-2; v_gene: TRBV18
CDR3nt: TGTGCCAGCAGTTTATTATTCCTGAGCTCCTACAATGAGCAGTTCTTC; CDR3aa: CASSLLFLSSYNEQFF; abundance: .; d_gene: .; j_gene: TRBJ2-1; v_gene: TRBV27
CDR3nt: TGTGCCAGCACCATCTTTCCCAGAGTTGGGGGGGAGGGTCAGCCCCAGCATTTT; CDR3aa: CASTIFPRVGGEGQPQHF; abundance: .; d_gene: .; j_gene: TRBJ1-5; v_gene: TRBV28
CDR3nt: TGTGCCACCCGACTAACCTACGAGCAGTACTTC; CDR3aa: CATRLTYEQYF; abundance: .; d_gene: .; j_gene: TRBJ2-7; v_gene: TRBV2
CDR3nt: TGTGCCAGCAGCTTAGCAGTGACCAGCGGAGGCTACGAGCAGTACTTC; CDR3aa: CASSLAVTSGGYEQYF; abundance: .; d_gene: .; j_gene: TRBJ2-7; v_gene: TRBV7-2
CDR3nt: TGTGCCAGCAGCTTAGCCCGACTAGCGGGTGAACAAGAGACCCAGTACTTC; CDR3aa: CASSLARLAGEQETQYF; abundance: .; d_gene: TRBD2; j_gene: TRBJ2-5; v_gene: TRBV7-2
CDR3nt: TGTGCCAGTAGCCCGGGACAGTGGAGTACCGGCAATCAGCCCCAGCATTTT; CDR3aa: CASSPGQWSTGNQPQHF; abundance: .; d_gene: TRBD1; j_gene: TRBJ1-5; v_gene: TRBV19
CDR3nt: TGTGCCAGCAGCGGTCAGGGGGCTAGCGGGAGGGTGTCCGGGGAGCTGTTTTTT; CDR3aa: CASSGQGASGRVSGELFF; abundance: .; d_gene: TRBD2; j_gene: TRBJ2-2; v_gene: TRBV2
CDR3nt: TGTGCCAGCAGAGCGACAGGGTATAGCACAGATACGCAGTATTTT; CDR3aa: CASRATGYSTDTQYF; abundance: .; d_gene: TRBD1; j_gene: TRBJ2-3; v_gene: TRBV6-6
CDR3nt: TGTGCCAGCAGCCCCGGGAGAATGAGCGACGAGCAGTACTTC; CDR3aa: CASSPGRMSDEQYF; abundance: .; d_gene: .; j_gene: TRBJ2-7; v_gene: TRBV7-2
CDR3nt: TGTGCCAGCAGTTTCCAACTAGCGGGTTACAATGAGCAGTTCTTC; CDR3aa: CASSFQLAGYNEQFF; abundance: once; d_gene: TRBD2; j_gene: TRBJ2-1; v_gene: TRBV6-1
CDR3nt: TGTGCCAGCAGTCAAACAGGGCTGGGCGGCTACACCTTC; CDR3aa: CASSQTGLGGYTF; abundance: .; d_gene: .; j_gene: TRBJ1-2; v_gene: TRBV6-5
CDR3nt: TGTGCCAGCAGCTCCTCACAGGGGGCTCGTGAAAAACTGTTTTTT; CDR3aa: CASSSSQGAREKLFF; abundance: .; d_gene: TRBD1; j_gene: TRBJ1-4; v_gene: TRBV7-6
CDR3nt: TGTGCCAGCAGCCGGGACGGGAGCTCCTATAATTCACCCCTCCACTTT; CDR3aa: CASSRDGSSYNSPLHF; abundance: .; d_gene: .; j_gene: TRBJ1-6; v_gene: TRBV9
CDR3nt: TGTGCCTCCTCCAGGGATTACGAGCAGTACTTC; CDR3aa: CASSRDYEQYF; abundance: .; d_gene: .; j_gene: TRBJ2-7; v_gene: TRBV5-6
CDR3nt: TGCGCCAGCAGCTCAGGACAGCAACCAACCATCTCTCCGCAGTATTTT; CDR3aa: CASSSGQQPTISPQYF; abundance: .; d_gene: .; j_gene: TRBJ2-3; v_gene: TRBV5-1
CDR3nt: TGCAGCGTTGCCGGGGGTTACTCCTACAATGAGCAGTTCTTC; CDR3aa: CSVAGGYSYNEQFF; abundance: once; d_gene: .; j_gene: TRBJ2-1; v_gene: TRBV29-1
CDR3nt: TGTGCCTGGAGCCCCGTCCAAGGGGAGCTGTTTTTT; CDR3aa: CAWSPVQGELFF; abundance: .; d_gene: .; j_gene: TRBJ2-2; v_gene: TRBV30
CDR3nt: TGTGCCAGTAGTTCCGGGTCGACGGGCGTTAGGTATGGCTACACCTTC; CDR3aa: CASSSGSTGVRYGYTF; abundance: .; d_gene: .; j_gene: TRBJ1-2; v_gene: TRBV19
CDR3nt: TGTGTCAGAAGCTTATCTAAAGCCCAGCATTTT; CDR3aa: CVRSLSKAQHF; abundance: .; d_gene: .; j_gene: TRBJ1-5; v_gene: TRBV7-5
CDR3nt: TGTGCCAGCAGCTTATGGCCCCAAGGGGCAGATACGCAGTATTTT; CDR3aa: CASSLWPQGADTQYF; abundance: .; d_gene: .; j_gene: TRBJ2-3; v_gene: TRBV7-3
CDR3nt: TGTGCCAGCAGGGGGGTCGAGGGTGGAAACACCATATATTTT; CDR3aa: CASRGVEGGNTIYF; abundance: .; d_gene: .; j_gene: TRBJ1-3; v_gene: TRBV11-2
CDR3nt: TGTGCCAGCAGCGTTGGGCTAGCGGTAGCTAGCACAGATACGCAGTATTTT; CDR3aa: CASSVGLAVASTDTQYF; abundance: once; d_gene: TRBD2; j_gene: TRBJ2-3; v_gene: TRBV9
CDR3nt: TGTGCCAGCAGCTGGGGGACTAGCGGAATCTACGAGCAGTACTTC; CDR3aa: CASSWGTSGIYEQYF; abundance: .; d_gene: TRBD2; j_gene: TRBJ2-7; v_gene: TRBV5-5
CDR3nt: TGTGCCAGCAGCGTAGGGGGACAGGTCAATCAGCCCCAGCATTTT; CDR3aa: CASSVGGQVNQPQHF; abundance: .; d_gene: TRBD1; j_gene: TRBJ1-5; v_gene: TRBV9
CDR3nt: TGTGCCAGCAGTTATGCTAGCGGGAGAGAGACCCAGTACTTC; CDR3aa: CASSYASGRETQYF; abundance: .; d_gene: TRBD2; j_gene: TRBJ2-5; v_gene: TRBV6-6
CDR3nt: TGTGCCAGCAGCCGGGGACAGGGCTCGGAAACCTACGAGCAGTACTTC; CDR3aa: CASSRGQGSETYEQYF; abundance: .; d_gene: TRBD1; j_gene: TRBJ2-7; v_gene: TRBV13
CDR3nt: TGCGCCAGCAGTTTTGGGTCGCATTTTGGCTACACCTTC; CDR3aa: CASSFGSHFGYTF; abundance: .; d_gene: .; j_gene: TRBJ1-2; v_gene: TRBV5-1
CDR3nt: TGCGCCAGCAGCTTGGTGGGGGCGGAGACCCAGTACTTC; CDR3aa: CASSLVGAETQYF; abundance: .; d_gene: .; j_gene: TRBJ2-5; v_gene: TRBV5-1
CDR3nt: TGTGCCAGCAGCTTACTCGGGGAGGGCAACACCATATATTTT; CDR3aa: CASSLLGEGNTIYF; abundance: .; d_gene: .; j_gene: TRBJ1-3; v_gene: TRBV7-2
CDR3nt: TGTGCCAGCAGTTTGAGGGAGGCCTTGGTCGGAGGGACCCAGTACTTC; CDR3aa: CASSLREALVGGTQYF; abundance: .; d_gene: .; j_gene: TRBJ2-5; v_gene: TRBV28
CDR3nt: TGTGCCAGCAGTGACTCGATCTGGGGGCCCGGGGAGCTGTTTTTT; CDR3aa: CASSDSIWGPGELFF; abundance: once; d_gene: .; j_gene: TRBJ2-2; v_gene: TRBV6-4
CDR3nt: TGCGCCAGCAGCCAAGACCCGGGGGGGGCCAACGTCCTGACTTTC; CDR3aa: CASSQDPGGANVLTF; abundance: .; d_gene: .; j_gene: TRBJ2-6; v_gene: TRBV4-3
CDR3nt: TGTGCCAGCAGTTACTCGCGGCAGGGAACAGATACGCAGTATTTT; CDR3aa: CASSYSRQGTDTQYF; abundance: .; d_gene: .; j_gene: TRBJ2-3; v_gene: TRBV6-6
CDR3nt: TGTGCCAGCAGCTTTGGGGGACCTTACAATGAGCAGTTCTTC; CDR3aa: CASSFGGPYNEQFF; abundance: .; d_gene: .; j_gene: TRBJ2-1; v_gene: TRBV7-9
CDR3nt: TGTGCCAGCAGCTTAAAATTGCAGGGACCCTCGTACGAGCAGTACTTC; CDR3aa: CASSLKLQGPSYEQYF; abundance: .; d_gene: .; j_gene: TRBJ2-7; v_gene: TRBV7-3
CDR3nt: TGTGCCAGCAGTGCATCTAGCGGGCCCCCCTACAATGAGCAGTTCTTC; CDR3aa: CASSASSGPPYNEQFF; abundance: .; d_gene: TRBD2; j_gene: TRBJ2-1; v_gene: TRBV9
CDR3nt: TGTGCCAGCAGACCGGGTAGCTTGGGATCACCCCTCCACTTT; CDR3aa: CASRPGSLGSPLHF; abundance: .; d_gene: .; j_gene: TRBJ1-6; v_gene: TRBV28
CDR3nt: TGTGCCAGCAGCTTGGCCTCCGGCAGGTGGAACACCGGGGAGCTGTTTTTT; CDR3aa: CASSLASGRWNTGELFF; abundance: once; d_gene: .; j_gene: TRBJ2-2; v_gene: TRBV5-4